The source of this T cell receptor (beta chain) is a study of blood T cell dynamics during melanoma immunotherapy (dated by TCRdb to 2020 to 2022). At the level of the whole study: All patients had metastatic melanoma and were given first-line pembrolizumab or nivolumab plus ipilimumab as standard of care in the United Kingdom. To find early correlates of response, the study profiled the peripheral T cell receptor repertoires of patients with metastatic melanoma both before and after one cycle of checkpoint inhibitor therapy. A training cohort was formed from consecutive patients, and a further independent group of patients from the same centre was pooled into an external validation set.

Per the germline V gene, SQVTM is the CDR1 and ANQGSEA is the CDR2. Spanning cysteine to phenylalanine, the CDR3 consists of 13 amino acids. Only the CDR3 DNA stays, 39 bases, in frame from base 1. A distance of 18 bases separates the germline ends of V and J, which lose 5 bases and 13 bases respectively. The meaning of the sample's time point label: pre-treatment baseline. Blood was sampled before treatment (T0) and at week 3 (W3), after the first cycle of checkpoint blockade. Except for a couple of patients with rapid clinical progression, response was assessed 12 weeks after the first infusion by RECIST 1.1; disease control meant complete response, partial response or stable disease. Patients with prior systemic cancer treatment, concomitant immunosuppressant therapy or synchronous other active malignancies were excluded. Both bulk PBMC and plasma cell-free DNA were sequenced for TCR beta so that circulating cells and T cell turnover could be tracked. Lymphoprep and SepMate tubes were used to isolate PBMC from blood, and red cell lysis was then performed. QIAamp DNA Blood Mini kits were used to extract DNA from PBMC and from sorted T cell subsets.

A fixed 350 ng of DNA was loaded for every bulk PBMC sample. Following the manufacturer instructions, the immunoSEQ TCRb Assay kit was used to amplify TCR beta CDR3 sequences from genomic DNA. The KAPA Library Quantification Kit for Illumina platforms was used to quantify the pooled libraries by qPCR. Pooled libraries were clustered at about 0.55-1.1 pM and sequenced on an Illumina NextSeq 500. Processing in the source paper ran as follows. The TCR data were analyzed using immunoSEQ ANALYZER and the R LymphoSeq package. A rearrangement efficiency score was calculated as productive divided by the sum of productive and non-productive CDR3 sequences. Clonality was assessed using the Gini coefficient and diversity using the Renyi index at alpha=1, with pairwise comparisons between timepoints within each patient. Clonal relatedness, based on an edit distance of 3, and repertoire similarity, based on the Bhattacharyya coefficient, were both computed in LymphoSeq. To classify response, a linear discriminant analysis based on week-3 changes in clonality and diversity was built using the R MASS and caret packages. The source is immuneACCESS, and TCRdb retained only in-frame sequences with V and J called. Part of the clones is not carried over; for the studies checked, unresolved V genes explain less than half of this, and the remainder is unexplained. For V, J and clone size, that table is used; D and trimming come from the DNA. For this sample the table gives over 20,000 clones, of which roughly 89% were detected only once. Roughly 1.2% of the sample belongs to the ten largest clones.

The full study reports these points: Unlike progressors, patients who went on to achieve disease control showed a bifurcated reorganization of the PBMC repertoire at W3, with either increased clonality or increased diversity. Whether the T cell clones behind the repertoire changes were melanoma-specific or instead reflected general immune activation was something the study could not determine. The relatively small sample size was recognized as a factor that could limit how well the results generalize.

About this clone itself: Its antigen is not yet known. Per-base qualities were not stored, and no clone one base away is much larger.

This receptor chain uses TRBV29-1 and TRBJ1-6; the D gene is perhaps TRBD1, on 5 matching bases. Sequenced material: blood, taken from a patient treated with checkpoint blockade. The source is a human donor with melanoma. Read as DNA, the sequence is TGCAGCGTTCGACCGGGACTTGAAGGCCCCCTCCACTTT. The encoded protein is CSVRPGLEGPLHF.